These 9 T cell receptor beta chains came from one sample sequenced in a study of PD-1 blockade in classical Hodgkin lymphoma. Relapses following autologous stem cell transplantation were seen in all patients, with brentuximab vedotin exposure varying. TCRdb's table, derived via immunoSEQ multiplex PCR, lists solely in-frame clones and lacks some. Among tens of thousands of clones listed, roughly 70% were seen once. Material: peripheral blood mononuclear cells (PBMCs), obtained before the second cycle of nivolumab. The receptors were sampled from a human donor with classical Hodgkin lymphoma.

This chain joins TRBV2 and TRBJ2-2; D call uncertain. Germline V gene lookup returns CDR1 SNHLY and CDR2 FYNNEI. The length of the CDR3 is 14 residues. Trimming cost V 6 bases and J 6 bases, with 14 bases left between them. The CDR3 loop reads CASRPDIRPGELFF. The DNA of the CDR3 is TGTGCCAGCAGACCCGACATAAGGCCCGGGGAGCTGTTTTTT.

This chain links TRBV6-5 with TRBJ1-3; perhaps TRBD1 as D (5 bases). V lost 6 bases to trimming and J lost 0 bases, with 9 bases between them. Germline assignment: CDR1 MNHEY and CDR2 SVGAGI. This CDR3 region has 14 residues. CDR3 region: CASRKTASGNTIYF. CDR3 sequence (DNA): TGTGCCAGCAGAAAGACAGCCTCTGGAAACACCATATATTTT.

Relative to its sample, this clone is medium-sized. The DNA of the CDR3 is TGTGCCAGCAGTGGACTTAACGAGACCCAGTACTTC. It specifies CASSGLNETQYF. The chain carries TRBV27 and TRBJ2-5; TRBD2 is a possible D gene (5 bases). The germline gives CDR1 MNHEY, CDR2 SMNVEV (reference sequence). This CDR3 spans 12 amino acids. V was trimmed by 5 bases and J by 5 bases, leaving 9 bases between them.

The rearrangement uses TRBV10-3 and TRBJ2-1; 13 bases are shared with TRBD2. The V and J ends lost 5 bases and 6 bases, in that order; junction bases with no gene match: 4. This CDR3 has 15 residues. Germline values: CDR1 ENHRY, CDR2 SYGVKD. The CDR3 sequence: CAISTGTSGANEQFF. The CDR3 region has the DNA TGTGCCATCAGTACCGGGACTAGCGGGGCCAATGAGCAGTTCTTC.

This chain connects TRBV6-6 to TRBJ1-1, with 10 bases aligning to TRBD1. V lost 7 bases, J lost 6 bases, and 14 bases stayed unmatched. This CDR3 spans 16 amino acids. The V gene's germline CDR1 is MNHNY and CDR2 SVGAGI (reference sequence). Here the CDR3 DNA reads TGTGCCAGCAATCAGGGACAGGGGAAGGGGTTCGCTGAAGCTTTCTTT. Translation: CASNQGQGKGFAEAFF.

In this sample, this clone turned up a few times. This chain links TRBV2 with TRBJ1-2; 9 bases are shared with TRBD1. After removal of 6 bases from V and 4 bases from J, the junction contained 3 bases not matched to a gene. Germline CDR1 is SNHLY and CDR2 is FYNNEI. The CDR3 is made up of 13 amino acids. The CDR3 coding sequence is TGTGCCAGCAGGGACAGGGGCTCCTATGGCTACACCTTC. Its protein is CASRDRGSYGYTF.

V is TRBV5-1 and J is TRBJ2-1, with D possibly TRBD1 on 5 matching bases. CDR1 is SGHRS, CDR2 YFSETQ, per germline. The CDR3 sequence is 15 residues long. Trimming stripped 0 bases from V and 5 bases from J, with 12 bases between. The CDR3 coding sequence is TGCGCCAGCAGCTTGGCCCCAGGGATGCACAATGAGCAGTTCTTC. Encoded protein: CASSLAPGMHNEQFF.

The J gene is TRBJ1-2, the V gene TRBV19; TRBD1 matches 9 bases. The CDR3 length is 15 residues. Germline CDR1 reads LNHDA; CDR2 reads SQIVND (reference sequence). The V and J ends lost 7 bases and 4 bases, in that order; junction bases with no gene match: 10. The CDR3 loop reads CASTPATGGSYGYTF. The CDR3 DNA is TGTGCCAGTACCCCTGCAACAGGGGGCTCCTATGGCTACACCTTC. Together with reference TRBV19 and TRBJ1-2, the CDR3 gives the full variable domain: DGGITQSPKYLFRKEGQNVTLSCEQNLNHDAMYWYRQDPGQGLRLIYYSQIVNDFQKGDIAEGYSVSREKKESFPLTVTSAQKNPTAFYLCASTPATGGSYGYTFGSGTRLTVV.

This clone qualifies as medium-sized. V usage is TRBV5-4 and J usage is TRBJ2-4; 7 bases are a match to TRBD2. The CDR3 covers 14 residues. The germline V gene has CDR1 SGHNT and CDR2 YYREEE (reference sequence). V trimming: 3 bases; J trimming: 16 bases; junction bases outside the gene matches: 16. The CDR3 nucleotides are TGTGCCAGCAGCTATGGGGGGGGACCGCAACAAGGTTACTTC. Translation gives CASSYGGGPQQGYF.